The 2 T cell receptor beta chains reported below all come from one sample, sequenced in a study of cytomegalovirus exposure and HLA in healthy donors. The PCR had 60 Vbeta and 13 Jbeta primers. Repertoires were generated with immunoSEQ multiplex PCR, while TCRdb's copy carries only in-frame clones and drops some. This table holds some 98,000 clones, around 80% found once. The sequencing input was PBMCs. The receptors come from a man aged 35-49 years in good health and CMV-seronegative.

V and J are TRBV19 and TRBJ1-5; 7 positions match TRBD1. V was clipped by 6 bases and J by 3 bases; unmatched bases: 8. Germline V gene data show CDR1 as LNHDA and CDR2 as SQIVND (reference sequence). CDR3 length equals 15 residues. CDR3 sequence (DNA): TGTGCCAGTAGACCACAGGGGTCCCCCAATCAGCCCCAGCATTTT. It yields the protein CASRPQGSPNQPQHF.

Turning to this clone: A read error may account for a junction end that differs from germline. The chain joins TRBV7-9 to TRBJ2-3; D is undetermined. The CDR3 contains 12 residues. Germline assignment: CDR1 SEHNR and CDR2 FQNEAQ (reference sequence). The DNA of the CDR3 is TGTTCCAGCAGCTCCGCCGGTAATACGCAGTATTTT. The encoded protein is CSSSSAGNTQYF.